A single sample gave rise to the 26 T cell receptor beta chains below, sequenced in a study of T cells in Graves' hyperthyroidism and ophthalmopathy. There were TCR beta CDR3 regions amplified from RNA transcripts. The HTBI primer set was used in a first-round RT-PCR of the TCR CDR3. MiXCR, run by TCRdb on the multiplex PCR reads, gives a single entry per CDR3 protein. The sample lists about 570,000 distinct CDR3 sequences, more than 45% occurring once. Sequenced: peripheral blood or thyroid tissue (not recorded which). The receptors stem from an adult woman with Graves' disease, either hyperthyroidism or ophthalmopathy (not recorded which).

In this sample, this clonotype turned up a few times. CDR3 bases: TGTGCCAGCTCCCCTGTGGGGAGAACTGAAGCTTTCTTT. Translated: CASSPVGRTEAFF. The chain employs TRBV18 and TRBJ1-1; D remains ambiguous. The V gene lost 6 bases and the J gene lost 5 bases, with 13 bases spanning the gap. This CDR3 comprises 13 residues. The germline V gene has CDR1 KGHSH and CDR2 LQKENI.

In its sample, this clonotype was seen many times. The chain joins TRBV19 to TRBJ1-1; D may be TRBD1 (6 bases). Germline CDR1 reads LNHDA; CDR2 reads SQIVND (reference sequence). Deletions cut 11 bases from V and 8 bases from J, with 18 bases between. The CDR3 runs to 12 residues. The CDR3 region has the DNA TGTGCCGCAAGCAGGGGAGTAGCCGAAGCTTTCTTT. Its protein is CAASRGVAEAFF.

Only one count was recorded for this clonotype. The rearrangement links TRBV29-1 to TRBJ2-2; 11 bases are a match to TRBD2. With 3 bases clipped from V and 2 bases from J, the junction kept 8 bases outside the gene matches. Per germline, CDR1 SQVTM and CDR2 ANQGSEA. The CDR3 consists of 17 residues. CDR3 DNA sequence: TGCAGCGTTGATGTTGTAGCGGGGGGGCCTAACACCGGGGAGCTGTTTTTT. Amino acids: CSVDVVAGGPNTGELFF.

J is TRBJ2-7 and V is TRBV25-1; the D is unclear. V was cut by 1 base and J by 6 bases, with 4 bases left in between. Looked up from germline, CDR1 is MGHDK and CDR2 is SYGVNS. This CDR3 has 11 amino acids. CDR3 in amino acids: CASSELSEQYF. The CDR3 DNA reads as TGTGCCAGCAGTGAATTGAGCGAGCAGTACTTC.

The table lists this clonotype with many counts. The chain carries TRBV7-9 and TRBJ1-5; D may be TRBD1 (6 bases). Trimming pared 5 bases from V and 1 base from J, leaving 15 bases between. This CDR3 has 16 amino acids. CDR1 SEHNR and CDR2 FQNEAQ come from the germline V gene (reference sequence). Here the CDR3 reads CASSRAGGGSNQPQHF. CDR3 coding DNA: TGTGCCAGCAGCCGAGCCGGGGGCGGCAGCAATCAGCCCCAGCATTTT.

The J gene is TRBJ2-7, the V gene TRBV7-9; 9 bases map to TRBD1. Per germline, CDR1 SEHNR and CDR2 FQNEAQ (reference sequence). Trimming cost V 3 bases and J 5 bases; bases outside gene matches: 5. CDR3 length equals 14 residues. The CDR3 DNA sequence: TGTGCCAGCAGCTTTGGGACAGGGATCGACGAGCAGTACTTC. It encodes CASSFGTGIDEQYF.

The chain uses TRBV7-2 and TRBJ1-2; TRBD1 is a possible D gene (6 bases). V was pared by 5 bases and J by 14 bases, with 18 bases between. The CDR3 is 12 amino acids. Germline V gene lookup returns CDR1 SGHTA and CDR2 FQGNSA. The CDR3 region is CASSHATGAETF. The DNA of the CDR3 is TGTGCCAGCAGCCACGCGACAGGCGCTGAGACCTTC. The whole variable domain, remainder taken from reference TRBV7-2 and TRBJ1-2, is GAGVSQSPSNKVTEKGKDVELRCDPISGHTALYWYRQSLGQGLEFLIYFQGNSAPDKSGLPSDRFSAERTGGSVSTLTIQRTQQEDSAVYLCASSHATGAETFGSGTRLTVV.

This clonotype showed up many times. This chain connects TRBV5-1 to TRBJ2-7, with D possibly matching TRBD2 (6 bases). Germline V gives CDR1 SGHRS, CDR2 YFSETQ. V was shortened by 0 bases and J by 2 bases, with 15 bases between the two germline ends. The CDR3 is made up of 16 amino acids. CDR3 DNA sequence: TGCGCCAGCAGCTTGGCCCAAGGCGGGATACCCTACGAGCAGTACTTC. This gives the protein CASSLAQGGIPYEQYF.

The V call is TRBV29-1, the J call TRBJ1-1; D remains unclear. The V gene's germline CDR1 is SQVTM and CDR2 ANQGSEA. The CDR3 contains 11 residues. Trimming cost V 8 bases and J 0 bases, with 7 bases left between them. DNA of the CDR3: TGCAGCTTCAGCTTGAACACTGAAGCTTTCTTT. It translates to CSFSLNTEAFF.

This clonotype came up a few times. This sequence joins TRBV19 and TRBJ2-2; unclear D gene. The V and J ends lost 3 bases and 3 bases respectively, with 11 bases between them. CDR1 and CDR2 from the germline V gene are LNHDA and SQIVND (reference sequence). The CDR3 spans 15 residues. The CDR3 loop reads CASSIEGRDTGELFF. In DNA form, the CDR3 reads TGTGCCAGTAGTATCGAAGGAAGGGACACCGGGGAGCTGTTTTTT.

This clonotype was counted at least ten times. The CDR3 protein is CASSQDRENEKLFF. CDR3 nucleotides: TGCGCCAGCAGCCAGGACAGGGAAAATGAAAAACTGTTTTTT. The chain links TRBV5-1 to TRBJ1-4; 8 positions agree with TRBD1. The length of the CDR3 is 14 residues. J was trimmed by 5 bases and V by 4 bases; bases with no gene match: 4. Germline V gene sequence: CDR1 SGHRS, CDR2 YFSETQ.

The V gene is TRBV7-9, the J gene TRBJ2-7; D is undetermined. This CDR3 is 11 amino acids long. The V end was cut by 5 bases, the J end by 9 bases, with 11 bases between. Germline values: CDR1 SEHNR, CDR2 FQNEAQ (reference sequence). CDR3 loop: CASSEVTGQYF. The DNA for the CDR3 is TGTGCCAGCAGCGAAGTTACGGGGCAGTACTTC.

The chain recombines TRBV5-1 with TRBJ2-5, with D perhaps matching TRBD1 (6 bases). The ends were cut back, 4 bases at V and 3 bases at J, with 19 bases in the middle. The V gene's germline CDR1 is SGHRS and CDR2 YFSETQ. The CDR3 is made up of 16 amino acids. CDR3 loop: CASSPIGGSPEETQYF. CDR3 nucleotides: TGCGCCAGCAGCCCCATAGGGGGTAGCCCTGAAGAGACCCAGTACTTC. Drawing the rest from reference TRBV5-1 and TRBJ2-5, the complete variable domain is KAGVTQTPRYLIKTRGQQVTLSCSPISGHRSVSWYQQTPGQGLQFLFEYFSETQRNKGNFPGRFSGRQFSNSRSEMNVSTLELGDSALYLCASSPIGGSPEETQYFGPGTRLLVL.

The chain is built from TRBV25-1 and TRBJ1-2, with D maybe TRBD1 (6 bases). Trimming pared 1 base from V and 4 bases from J, leaving 19 bases between. In germline, CDR1 is MGHDK, CDR2 SYGVNS. The CDR3 loop spans 17 amino acids. The CDR3 sequence: CASSESHVGGGLYGYTF. In DNA form, the CDR3 reads TGTGCCAGCAGTGAATCACACGTGGGGGGCGGTCTCTATGGCTACACCTTC.

The chain carries TRBV25-1 and TRBJ1-1; TRBD1 agrees at 8 bases. CDR1 and CDR2 (germline): MGHDK, SYGVNS. The CDR3 runs to 17 residues. V shed 4 bases, J shed 4 bases, and the junction held 14 bases outside the gene matches. The CDR3: CASSGLLQGGDGTEAFF. The CDR3 nucleotides are TGTGCCAGCAGTGGACTTTTACAGGGGGGGGACGGCACTGAAGCTTTCTTT.

The rearrangement uses TRBV19 and TRBJ1-2; D ambiguous. This CDR3 contains 12 residues. The V and J ends lost 5 bases and 7 bases respectively, with 11 bases between them. CDR1 and CDR2 (germline): LNHDA, SQIVND (reference sequence). CDR3: CASSPWTFGYTF. The CDR3 DNA reads TGTGCCAGTAGTCCCTGGACCTTTGGCTACACCTTC.

For this clonotype: Being one base from a much bigger clone, this may be a read error. The V and J genes are TRBV7-2 and TRBJ2-7; the D is unclear. V shed 5 bases and J shed 3 bases, with 26 bases lying between them. The CDR3 sequence is 18 residues long. The germline V gene encodes CDR1 SGHTA and CDR2 FQGNSA. The DNA for the CDR3 is TGTGCCAGCAGCCTTGGTACCCGCCGGGCAAGGGCTCACTACGAGCAGTACTTC. The encoded protein is CASSLGTRRARAHYEQYF.

This clonotype came up many times. A read error may produce the germline difference seen at one junction end. The J gene is TRBJ2-7, the V gene TRBV5-1; 7 nucleotides agree with TRBD2. Germline V gene sequence: CDR1 SGHRS, CDR2 YFSETQ. The CDR3 has 14 amino acids. Here the CDR3 DNA reads TGCGCCAGCGGCTTGTCGTGGGGGGGGTACGAGCAGTACTTC. Its translation is CASGLSWGGYEQYF.

The chain combines TRBV5-5 with TRBJ2-2; 9 bases align to TRBD2. Germline CDR1 SGHKS, CDR2 YYEKEE (reference sequence). The CDR3 consists of 17 residues. V lost 1 base, J lost 7 bases, and 11 bases stayed unmatched. CDR3 DNA: TGTGCCAGCAGCTTGCGGGTAGCGGGAGATTTATTCGGGGAGCTGTTTTTT. It is translated as CASSLRVAGDLFGELFF.

The chain carries TRBV5-1 and TRBJ2-7; TRBD1 matches 8 bases. The junction had 11 bases not matched to a gene; V was cut back by 4 bases and J by 5 bases. This CDR3 has 15 residues. The germline V gene has CDR1 SGHRS and CDR2 YFSETQ. CDR3 in amino acids: CASSPQDRVMDEQYF. The CDR3 DNA follows: TGCGCCAGCAGCCCGCAGGACAGGGTAATGGACGAGCAGTACTTC.

This chain uses TRBV15 with TRBJ1-5; the D is unclear. V lost 4 bases, J lost 2 bases, and 12 bases lay in between. The length of the CDR3 is 15 residues. Germline lookup yields CDR1 LNHNV and CDR2 YYDKDF (reference sequence). In nucleotides, the CDR3 is TGTGCCACCAGCAAGGGTGGGGTGGGCAATCAGCCCCAGCATTTT. Protein: CATSKGGVGNQPQHF.

The chain has TRBV18 and TRBJ1-2, with 8 bases fitting TRBD1. J gave up 7 bases and V 2 bases, and 6 bases lay outside the gene matches. Germline V lookup: CDR1 KGHSH, CDR2 LQKENI. The CDR3 sequence is 14 residues long. The CDR3 here is CASSPSQGGSGYTF. CDR3 nucleotides: TGTGCCAGCTCACCATCACAGGGGGGATCTGGCTACACCTTC.

This clonotype was recorded many times. The chain links TRBV27 to TRBJ2-7; 8 bases match TRBD2. The CDR3 contains 14 residues. Germline lookup yields CDR1 MNHEY and CDR2 SMNVEV (reference sequence). V lost 5 bases to trimming and J lost 6 bases; unmatched junction nucleotides: 9. CDR3 residues: CASSLVSGEGEQYF. The CDR3 bases are TGTGCCAGCAGTCTGGTTAGCGGGGAGGGCGAGCAGTACTTC.

Comments on this clonotype: A much larger clone is a single base away; this may be a read error. The V call is TRBV6-1, the J call TRBJ2-7; D is unresolved. Germline CDR1 reads MNHNS; CDR2 reads SASEGT. This CDR3 is 10 amino acids long. Trimming pared 6 bases from V and 6 bases from J, leaving 6 bases between. CDR3 nucleotides: TGTGCCAGCAGGTCGACCGAGCAGTACTTC. Translated: CASRSTEQYF.

The chain uses TRBV7-8 and TRBJ1-5; D is unclear. CDR3 length: 14 residues. Trimming took off 5 bases at V and 11 bases at J, with 19 bases between the two ends. CDR1 and CDR2 from the germline V gene are SGHVS and FQNEAQ. CDR3 region: CASSTTSFEETQHF. The CDR3 DNA reads TGTGCCAGCAGCACAACTAGCTTTGAAGAGACCCAGCATTTT.

The chain links TRBV2 to TRBJ1-3; possibly TRBD1 for D (5 bases). V lost 3 bases to trimming and J lost 3 bases, with 9 bases between them. CDR1 SNHLY and CDR2 FYNNEI come from the germline V gene. CDR3 length: 14 residues. CDR3 sequence: CASSDWGSGNTIYF. CDR3 sequence (DNA): TGTGCCAGCAGTGACTGGGGCAGTGGAAACACCATATATTTT.